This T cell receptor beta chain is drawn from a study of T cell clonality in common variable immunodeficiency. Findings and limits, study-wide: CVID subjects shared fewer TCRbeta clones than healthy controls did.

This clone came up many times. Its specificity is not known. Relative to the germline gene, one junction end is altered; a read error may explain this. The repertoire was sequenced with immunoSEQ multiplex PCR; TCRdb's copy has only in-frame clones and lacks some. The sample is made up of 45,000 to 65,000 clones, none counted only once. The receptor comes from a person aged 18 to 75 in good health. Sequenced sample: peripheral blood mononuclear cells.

Incomplete CDR3 DNA: TGTGCCAGCAGCGAAGGGCCTAGCGGAAGCACAGATACG. This encodes CASSEGPSGSTDT. The CDR3, in full, reads CASSEGPSGSTDTQYF. The chain links TRBV6-1 to TRBJ2-3, with TRBD2 matching over 7 bases. The CDR3 end falls 3 residues outside the read, so it is completed with the germline J gene. Germline assignment: CDR1 MNHNS and CDR2 SASEGT. The CDR3 length is 16 residues.